This passage covers 5 T cell receptor beta chains from one sample sequenced in a study of immune cell composition in non-small cell lung cancer. Profiling relied on immunoSEQ multiplex PCR, and the TCRdb table lists in-frame clones only, not all of them. The sample yields 2,500 to 3,500 clones, about four fifths seen once. Sequenced material: lung tumor tissue. These TCRs come from a human donor with non-small cell lung cancer.

The chain recombines TRBV5-4 with TRBJ1-5, with D possibly TRBD1 on 6 matching bases. Germline CDR1 is SGHNT and CDR2 is YYREEE (reference sequence). The ends were cut back, 4 bases at V and 5 bases at J, with 13 bases in the middle. The CDR3 spans 14 residues. In DNA form, the CDR3 reads TGTGCCAGCAGCCGCGGGGGGGCGGATCAGCCCCAGCATTTT. This translates into CASSRGGADQPQHF. Filled out from reference TRBV5-4 and TRBJ1-5, the complete variable domain reads ETGVTQSPTHLIKTRGQQVTLRCSSQSGHNTVSWYQQALGQGPQFIFQYYREEENGRGNFPPRFSGLQFPNYSSELNVNALELDDSALYLCASSRGGADQPQHFGDGTRLSIL.

V is TRBV19 and J is TRBJ2-2; 9 positions match TRBD2. The CDR3 sequence is 13 residues long. V gave up 10 bases and J gave up 7 bases; unmatched junction bases: 7. Germline assignment: CDR1 LNHDA and CDR2 SQIVND (reference sequence). CDR3 in amino acids: CATPSGIVGELFF. The DNA of the CDR3 is TGTGCCACCCCTAGCGGGATCGTCGGGGAGCTGTTTTTT.

This chain links TRBV28 with TRBJ1-3, with TRBD1 matching over 9 bases. With V trimmed by 6 bases and J by 4 bases, 7 bases remained unmatched. This CDR3 is built from 15 residues. The germline V gene encodes CDR1 MDHEN and CDR2 SYDVKM. CDR3 sequence (DNA): TGTGCCAGCAGCCCCGGGACAGGGAGCGGAAACACCATATATTTT. It translates to CASSPGTGSGNTIYF.

V gene TRBV18 combines with J gene TRBJ2-3, with a weak D call TRBD1 (6 bases). Trimming cost V 3 bases and J 3 bases, with 19 bases left between them. The germline gives CDR1 KGHSH, CDR2 LQKENI. This CDR3 comprises 17 residues. CDR3 in amino acids: CASSPLTGGSLTDTQYF. The CDR3 nucleotides read TGTGCCAGCTCACCGCTGACAGGCGGTAGTTTAACAGATACGCAGTATTTT.

CDR3 sequence (DNA): TGTGCCAGCAGCCTACAGCCAAACACTGAAGCTTTCTTT. This codes for CASSLQPNTEAFF. This chain links TRBV11-2 with TRBJ1-1; D gene unclear. CDR3 length: 13 residues. Trimming removed 5 bases at V and 2 bases at J, with 9 bases between. Germline CDR1 and CDR2: SGHAT and FQNNGV.